A selection of T cell receptor beta chains follows, all from one sample in a study of T cell responses to AZD1222 COVID-19 vaccine. The protocol was immunoSEQ multiplex PCR, while the TCRdb copy is restricted to in-frame clones and leaves out a portion. The repertoire consists of 100,000 to 130,000 clones, with approximately 90% occurring once and the leading ten covering approximately 4%. Material: peripheral blood, obtained on day 0 of AZD1222 vaccination. The receptors shown here come from an adult in good health. The CDR3 runs from the conserved cysteine through the conserved F or W. Each record gives: D gene, J gene, clone size, V gene, CDR3 protein, CDR3 DNA. D genes are given only for firm matches. The size field is filled for only some rows; it gives once, few, many or a size class.

>TRBD1|TRBJ1-1|NA|TRBV7-3
CASSPPRQGAGTEAFF
TGTGCCAGCAGCCCCCCCCGGCAGGGGGCGGGCACTGAAGCTTTCTTT
>TRBD2|TRBJ2-5|NA|TRBV30
CAWSEGLAGQETQYF
TGTGCCTGGAGTGAGGGACTAGCGGGCCAAGAGACCCAGTACTTC
>NA|TRBJ1-4|NA|TRBV28
CASSYRSKLFF
TGTGCCAGCAGTTACAGGTCCAAACTGTTTTTT
>NA|TRBJ2-7|NA|TRBV7-9
CASISGAYEQYF
TGTGCCAGCATTTCCGGGGCCTACGAGCAGTACTTC
>TRBD1|TRBJ2-4|NA|TRBV28
CASSLQESGTGDIQYF
TGTGCCAGCAGCCTACAGGAGTCGGGGACAGGGGACATTCAGTACTTC
>NA|TRBJ1-1|NA|TRBV28
CASSLVRNTEAFF
TGTGCCAGCAGTTTGGTTCGGAACACTGAAGCTTTCTTT
>NA|TRBJ1-2|NA|TRBV4-3
CASSQGQSYGYTF
TGCGCCAGCAGCCAAGGACAGAGCTATGGCTACACCTTC
>NA|TRBJ1-2|NA|TRBV6-5
CASSPGGGGYGYTF
TGTGCCAGCAGTCCCGGGGGGGGTGGCTATGGCTACACCTTC
>TRBD2|TRBJ2-7|NA|TRBV19
CASRGGPGLPPYEQYF
TGTGCCAGTAGAGGAGGACCGGGACTACCTCCCTACGAGCAGTACTTC
>NA|TRBJ2-2|NA|TRBV19
CASQYGVNTGELFF
TGTGCCAGCCAGTACGGAGTTAACACCGGGGAGCTGTTTTTT
>NA|TRBJ1-1|NA|TRBV12-5
CASGPGTPNTEAFF
TGTGCTAGTGGTCCCGGGACACCCAACACTGAAGCTTTCTTT
>NA|TRBJ1-6|NA|TRBV7-2
CASSLGGTTNSPLHF
TGTGCCAGCAGCTTAGGTGGGACAACTAATTCACCCCTCCACTTT
>NA|TRBJ2-3|once|TRBV19
CASSIRGREDTQYF
TGTGCCAGTAGTATCCGGGGGAGAGAGGATACGCAGTATTTT
>NA|TRBJ2-5|NA|TRBV7-9
CASSLRSQETQYF
TGTGCCAGCAGCTTACGCTCGCAAGAGACCCAGTACTTC
>NA|TRBJ1-5|NA|TRBV4-3
CASSQDGSPGSNQPQHF
TGCGCCAGCAGCCAAGATGGTTCTCCAGGGAGCAATCAGCCCCAGCATTTT
>NA|TRBJ1-5|NA|TRBV7-2
CASSLHSSTSNQPQHF
TGTGCCAGCAGCTTACATAGCTCGACTAGCAATCAGCCCCAGCATTTT
>NA|TRBJ2-7|NA|TRBV11-3
CASSLGYLVCYEQYF
TGTGCCAGCAGCTTAGGCTACCTCGTATGTTACGAGCAGTACTTC
>NA|TRBJ2-1|NA|TRBV7-9
CASSPRAFGGVEQFF
TGTGCCAGCAGCCCCCGGGCATTCGGGGGCGTCGAGCAGTTCTTC